This TCR beta chain derives from a study of OX40 agonist ivuxolimab in advanced cancers. Assay used: immunoSEQ multiplex PCR; TCRdb lists only in-frame clones, some missing. Of tens of thousands of clones detected, approximately 89% appear once; the ten largest clones hold more than 0.15%. This sample comprised CD4+ or CD8+ T cells sorted from blood, obtained in a trial of the OX40 agonist ivuxolimab. This TCR came from an adult with an advanced solid tumor such as melanoma, head and neck, liver or kidney cancer.

CDR3: CAWSVSSGGKTQYF. The CDR3 bases are TGTGCCTGGAGTGTATCTAGCGGGGGAAAGACCCAGTACTTC. V is TRBV30 and J is TRBJ2-5; 10 bases are a match to TRBD2. This CDR3 spans 14 amino acids. Germline CDR1 is GTSNPN and CDR2 is SVGIG (reference sequence). The V gene end was trimmed by 0 bases and the J gene end by 6 bases; junction bases not matched to a gene: 4.